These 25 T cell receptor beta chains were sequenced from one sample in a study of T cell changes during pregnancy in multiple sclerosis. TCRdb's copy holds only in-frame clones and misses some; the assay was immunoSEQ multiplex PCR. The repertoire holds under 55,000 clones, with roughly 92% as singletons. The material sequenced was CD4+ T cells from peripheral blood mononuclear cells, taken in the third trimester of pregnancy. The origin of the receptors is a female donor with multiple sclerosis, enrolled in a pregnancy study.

The CDR3: CASSQDSMGEQFF. CDR3 DNA sequence: TGTGCCAGCAGCCAAGACTCGATGGGTGAGCAGTTCTTC. The chain has TRBV9 and TRBJ2-1, with D unresolved. The germline V gene encodes CDR1 SGDLS and CDR2 YYNGEE. The V and J ends lost 4 bases and 9 bases respectively, with 14 bases between them. This CDR3 comprises 13 residues.

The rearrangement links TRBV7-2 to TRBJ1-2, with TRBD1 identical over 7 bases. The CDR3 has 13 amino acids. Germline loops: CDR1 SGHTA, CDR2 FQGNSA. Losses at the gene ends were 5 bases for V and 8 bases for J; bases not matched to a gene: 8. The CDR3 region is CASSPDRFIGYTF. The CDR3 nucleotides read TGTGCCAGCAGCCCGGACAGGTTCATAGGCTACACCTTC.

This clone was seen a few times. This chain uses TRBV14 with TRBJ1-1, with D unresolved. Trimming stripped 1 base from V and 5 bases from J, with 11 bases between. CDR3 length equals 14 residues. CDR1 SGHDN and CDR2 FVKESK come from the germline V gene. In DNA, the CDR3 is TGTGCCAGCAGCCAAGTAACCGGGAGGACTGAAGCTTTCTTT. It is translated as CASSQVTGRTEAFF.

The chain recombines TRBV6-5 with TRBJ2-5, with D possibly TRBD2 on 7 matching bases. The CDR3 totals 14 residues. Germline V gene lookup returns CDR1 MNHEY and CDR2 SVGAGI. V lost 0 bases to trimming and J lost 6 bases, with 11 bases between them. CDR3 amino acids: CASSYSLGGQTQYF. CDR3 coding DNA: TGTGCCAGCAGTTACTCGTTGGGGGGGCAGACCCAGTACTTC.

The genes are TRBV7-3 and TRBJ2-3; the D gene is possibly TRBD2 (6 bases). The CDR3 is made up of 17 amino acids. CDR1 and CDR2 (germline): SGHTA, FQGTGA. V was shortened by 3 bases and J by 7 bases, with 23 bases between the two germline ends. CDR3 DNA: TGTGCCAGCAGCTTGGTTAATATGGGCAGCGGGCGAAATACGCAGTATTTT. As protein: CASSLVNMGSGRNTQYF.

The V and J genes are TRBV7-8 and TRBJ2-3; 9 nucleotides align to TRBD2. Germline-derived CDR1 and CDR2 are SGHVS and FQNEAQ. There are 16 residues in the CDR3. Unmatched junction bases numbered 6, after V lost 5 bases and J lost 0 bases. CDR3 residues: CASSVRLAESTDTQYF. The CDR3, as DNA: TGTGCCAGCAGCGTTCGACTAGCGGAAAGCACAGATACGCAGTATTTT.

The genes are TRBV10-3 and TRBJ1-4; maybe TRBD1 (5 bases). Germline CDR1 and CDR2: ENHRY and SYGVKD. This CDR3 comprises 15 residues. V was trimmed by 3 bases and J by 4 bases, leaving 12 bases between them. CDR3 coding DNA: TGTGCCATCAGTGACCCCGACAGATTTAATGAAAAACTGTTTTTT. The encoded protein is CAISDPDRFNEKLFF.

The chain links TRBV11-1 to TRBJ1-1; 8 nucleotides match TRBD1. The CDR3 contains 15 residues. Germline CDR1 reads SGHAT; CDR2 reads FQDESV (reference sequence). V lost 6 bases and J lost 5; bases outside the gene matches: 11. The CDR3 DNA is TGTGCCAGCAGTTTATTAGGACAGGGTGGAACTGAAGCTTTCTTT. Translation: CASSLLGQGGTEAFF.

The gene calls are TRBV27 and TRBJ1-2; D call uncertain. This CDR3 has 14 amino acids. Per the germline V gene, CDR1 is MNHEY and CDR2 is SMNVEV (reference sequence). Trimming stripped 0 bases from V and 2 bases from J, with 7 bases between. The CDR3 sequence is CASSLSSLNYGYTF. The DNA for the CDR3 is TGTGCCAGCAGTTTATCGTCCCTAAACTATGGCTACACCTTC.

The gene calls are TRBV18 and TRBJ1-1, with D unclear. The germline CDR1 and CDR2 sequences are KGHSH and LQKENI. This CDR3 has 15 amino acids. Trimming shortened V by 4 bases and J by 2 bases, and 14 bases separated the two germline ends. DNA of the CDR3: TGTGCCAGCTCACAAACCAGCGAGGCTAACACTGAAGCTTTCTTT. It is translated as CASSQTSEANTEAFF. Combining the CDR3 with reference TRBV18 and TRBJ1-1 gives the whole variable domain NAGVMQNPRHLVRRRGQEARLRCSPMKGHSHVYWYRQLPEEGLKFMVYLQKENIIDESGMPKERFSAEFPKEGPSILRIQQVVRGDSAAYFCASSQTSEANTEAFFGQGTRLTVV.

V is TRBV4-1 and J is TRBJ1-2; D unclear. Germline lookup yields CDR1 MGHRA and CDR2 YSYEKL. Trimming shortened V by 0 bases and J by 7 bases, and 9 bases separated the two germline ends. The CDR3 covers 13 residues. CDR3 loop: CASSQDRLLGYTF. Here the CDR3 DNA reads TGCGCCAGCAGCCAAGACAGGCTCCTTGGCTACACCTTC.

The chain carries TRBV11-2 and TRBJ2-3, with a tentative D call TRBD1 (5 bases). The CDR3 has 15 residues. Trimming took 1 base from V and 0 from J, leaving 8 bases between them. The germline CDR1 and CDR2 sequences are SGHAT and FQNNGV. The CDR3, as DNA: TGTGCCAGCAGCTTAGGACAGTCTAGCACAGATACGCAGTATTTT. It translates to CASSLGQSSTDTQYF. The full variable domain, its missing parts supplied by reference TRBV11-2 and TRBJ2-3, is EAGVAQSPRYKIIEKRQSVAFWCNPISGHATLYWYQQILGQGPKLLIQFQNNGVVDDSQLPKDRFSAERLKGVDSTLKIQPAKLEDSAVYLCASSLGQSSTDTQYFGPGTRLTVL.

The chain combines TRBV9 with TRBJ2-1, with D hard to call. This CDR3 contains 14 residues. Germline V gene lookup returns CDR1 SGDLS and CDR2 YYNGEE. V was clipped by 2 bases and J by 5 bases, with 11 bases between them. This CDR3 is CASSVQEPNNEQFF. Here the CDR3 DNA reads TGTGCCAGCAGCGTCCAGGAACCGAACAATGAGCAGTTCTTC.

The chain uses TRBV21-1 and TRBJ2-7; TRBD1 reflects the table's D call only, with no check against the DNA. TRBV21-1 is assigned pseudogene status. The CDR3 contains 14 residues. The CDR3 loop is CASSKTGDWYEQYF. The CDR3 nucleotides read TGTGCCAGCAGCAAGACAGGTGATTGGTACGAGCAGTACTTC.

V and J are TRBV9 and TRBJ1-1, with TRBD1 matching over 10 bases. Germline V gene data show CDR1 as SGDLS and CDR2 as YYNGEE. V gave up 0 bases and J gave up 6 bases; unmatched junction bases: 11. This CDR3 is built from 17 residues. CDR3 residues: CASSVARDRGRLAEAFF. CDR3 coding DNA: TGTGCCAGCAGCGTAGCCCGGGACAGGGGACGTCTCGCTGAAGCTTTCTTT.

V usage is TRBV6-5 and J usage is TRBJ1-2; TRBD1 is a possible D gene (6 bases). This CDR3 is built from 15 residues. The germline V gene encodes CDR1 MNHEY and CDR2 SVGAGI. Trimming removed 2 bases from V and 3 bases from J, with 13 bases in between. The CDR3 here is CASSYQDRPDYGYTF. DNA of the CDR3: TGTGCCAGCAGTTACCAGGACAGACCTGACTATGGCTACACCTTC.

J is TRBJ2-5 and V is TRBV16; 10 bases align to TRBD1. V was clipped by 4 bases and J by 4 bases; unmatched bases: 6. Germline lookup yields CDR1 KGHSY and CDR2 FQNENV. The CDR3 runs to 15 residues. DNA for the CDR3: TGTGCCAGCAGCCGCTGGACAGGGGGTGGAGAGACCCAGTACTTC. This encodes CASSRWTGGGETQYF.

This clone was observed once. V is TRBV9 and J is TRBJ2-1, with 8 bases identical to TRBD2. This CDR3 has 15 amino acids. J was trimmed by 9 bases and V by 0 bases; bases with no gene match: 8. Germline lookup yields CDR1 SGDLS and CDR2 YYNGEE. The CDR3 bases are TGTGCCAGCAGCGTAGCCAGCGGGGGAGGTAGTGAGCAGTTCTTC. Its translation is CASSVASGGGSEQFF.

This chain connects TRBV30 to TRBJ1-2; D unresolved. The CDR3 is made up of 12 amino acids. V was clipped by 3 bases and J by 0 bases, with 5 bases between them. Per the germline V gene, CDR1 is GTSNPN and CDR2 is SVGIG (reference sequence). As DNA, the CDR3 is TGTGCCTGGAGGTCAGCTAACTATGGCTACACCTTC. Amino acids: CAWRSANYGYTF. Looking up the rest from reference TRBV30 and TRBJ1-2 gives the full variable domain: SQTIHQWPATLVQPVGSPLSLECTVEGTSNPNLYWYRQAAGRGLQLLFYSVGIGQISSEVPQNLSASRPQDRQFILSSKKLLLSDSGFYLCAWRSANYGYTFGSGTRLTVV.

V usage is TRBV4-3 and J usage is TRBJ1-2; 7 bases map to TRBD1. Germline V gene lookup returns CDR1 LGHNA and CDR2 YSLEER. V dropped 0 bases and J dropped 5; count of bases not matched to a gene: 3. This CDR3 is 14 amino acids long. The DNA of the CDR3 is TGCGCCAGCAGCCAAGAGAAGGGGGCATATGGCTACACCTTC. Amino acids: CASSQEKGAYGYTF.

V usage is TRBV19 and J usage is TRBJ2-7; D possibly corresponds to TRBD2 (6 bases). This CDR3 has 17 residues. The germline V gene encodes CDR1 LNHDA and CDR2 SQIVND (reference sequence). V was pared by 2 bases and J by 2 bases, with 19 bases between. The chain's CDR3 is CASSISSGSTFAYEQYF. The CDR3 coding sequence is TGTGCCAGTAGTATAAGTAGCGGATCCACCTTCGCCTACGAGCAGTACTTC.

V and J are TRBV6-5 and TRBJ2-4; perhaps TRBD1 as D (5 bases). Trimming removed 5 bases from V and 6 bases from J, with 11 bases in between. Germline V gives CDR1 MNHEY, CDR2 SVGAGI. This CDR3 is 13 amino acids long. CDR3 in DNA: TGTGCCAGCAGTGGCAGGGTGCCAAACATTCAGTACTTC. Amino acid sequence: CASSGRVPNIQYF.

CDR3 amino acids: CASSPRENQETQYF. The CDR3 coding sequence is TGTGCCAGCTCACCACGAGAGAACCAAGAGACCCAGTACTTC. The rearrangement uses TRBV18 and TRBJ2-5; no clear D. Trimming removed 1 base at V and 0 bases at J, with 6 bases between. Germline-derived CDR1 and CDR2 are KGHSH and LQKENI. The CDR3 has 14 residues. The entire variable domain, with the rest obtained from reference TRBV18 and TRBJ2-5, is as follows: NAGVMQNPRHLVRRRGQEARLRCSPMKGHSHVYWYRQLPEEGLKFMVYLQKENIIDESGMPKERFSAEFPKEGPSILRIQQVVRGDSAAYFCASSPRENQETQYFGPGTRLLVL.

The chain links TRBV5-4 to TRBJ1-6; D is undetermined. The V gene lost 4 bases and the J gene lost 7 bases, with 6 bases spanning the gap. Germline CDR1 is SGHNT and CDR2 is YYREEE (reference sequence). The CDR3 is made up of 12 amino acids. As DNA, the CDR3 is TGTGCCAGCAGCCTCCTAAATTCACCCCTCCACTTT. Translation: CASSLLNSPLHF.

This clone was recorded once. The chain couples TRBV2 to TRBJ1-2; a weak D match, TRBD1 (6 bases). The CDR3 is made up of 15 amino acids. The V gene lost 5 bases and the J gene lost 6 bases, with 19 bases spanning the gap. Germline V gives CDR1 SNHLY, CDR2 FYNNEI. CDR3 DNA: TGTGCCAGCAGTATAATTGAGGGGGAGGGCGATGGCTACACCTTC. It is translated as CASSIIEGEGDGYTF. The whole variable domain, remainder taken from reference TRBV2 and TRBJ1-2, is EPEVTQTPSHQVTQMGQEVILRCVPISNHLYFYWYRQILGQKVEFLVSFYNNEISEKSEIFDDQFSVERPDGSNFTLKIRSTKLEDSAMYFCASSIIEGEGDGYTFGSGTRLTVV.